This TCR beta chain was recovered during a study of T cell changes during pregnancy in multiple sclerosis. Assay used: immunoSEQ multiplex PCR; TCRdb lists only in-frame clones, some missing. The data contain 35,000 to 50,000 clones, around 84% of them singletons. Losses at the gene ends were 1 base for V and 3 bases for J; bases not matched to a gene: 1. From germline, CDR1 is LGHNA and CDR2 YNFKEQ. This CDR3 is built from 16 residues. Here the sequenced sample was CD4+ T cells from peripheral blood mononuclear cells, taken before pregnancy. This chain connects TRBV4-2 to TRBJ2-3, with 13 positions matching TRBD2. The sequence was collected from a female donor with multiple sclerosis, enrolled in a pregnancy study. The CDR3 DNA follows: TGTGCCAGCAGCCAAGGGACTAGCGGGAGAACAGATACGCAGTATTTT. Its translation is CASSQGTSGRTDTQYF.